This TCR beta chain came from a study of cytomegalovirus exposure and HLA in healthy donors. Clones were sequenced by immunoSEQ multiplex PCR, and TCRdb holds only the in-frame ones, with some missing. The table lists some 140,000 clones, 85% to 90% of them singletons, with approximately 3% in the top ten. V dropped 5 bases and J dropped 5 bases, with 13 bases sitting between them. Looked up from germline, CDR1 is LNHDA and CDR2 is SQIVND (reference sequence). The CDR3 spans 14 residues. This sequence was found in a man between 18 and 35 years old in good health and CMV-seronegative. The source material was PBMCs. This chain uses TRBV19 with TRBJ2-1, with D possibly TRBD1 on 5 matching bases. CDR3 nucleotide sequence: TGTGCCAGTAGTGAACAGGCTCATAACAATGAGCAGTTCTTC. It translates to CASSEQAHNNEQFF.